This TCR beta chain emerged from a study of cytomegalovirus exposure and HLA in healthy donors. For the study at large: Some 180 million T cells yielded under 130 million unique TCR beta sequences in earlier analysis.

The CDR3 sequence is 16 residues long. Trimming took 0 bases from V and 4 from J; bases not matched to a gene: 6. Looked up from germline, CDR1 is SGHNT and CDR2 is YYREEE (reference sequence). The PCR used 60 Vbeta and 13 Jbeta primers. Measured with immunoSEQ multiplex PCR; TCRdb has only the in-frame clones, and not every one. This table holds 100,000 to 150,000 clones, 83% found once. Study results and limitations: A previous analysis found most TCR beta V segments productive roughly 90% or roughly 30% of the time.

Details on this clone: Its antigen is not identified.

All the people who gave samples were healthy bone marrow donors. The J gene is TRBJ1-2, the V gene TRBV5-4; 10 nucleotides agree with TRBD1. Specimen: PBMCs. This clonotype originated in a woman in her thirties or forties in good health and CMV-seropositive. The CDR3 sequence is CASSLARDRGAYGYTF. The CDR3 nucleotides read TGTGCCAGCAGCTTGGCGAGGGACAGGGGAGCCTATGGCTACACCTTC.